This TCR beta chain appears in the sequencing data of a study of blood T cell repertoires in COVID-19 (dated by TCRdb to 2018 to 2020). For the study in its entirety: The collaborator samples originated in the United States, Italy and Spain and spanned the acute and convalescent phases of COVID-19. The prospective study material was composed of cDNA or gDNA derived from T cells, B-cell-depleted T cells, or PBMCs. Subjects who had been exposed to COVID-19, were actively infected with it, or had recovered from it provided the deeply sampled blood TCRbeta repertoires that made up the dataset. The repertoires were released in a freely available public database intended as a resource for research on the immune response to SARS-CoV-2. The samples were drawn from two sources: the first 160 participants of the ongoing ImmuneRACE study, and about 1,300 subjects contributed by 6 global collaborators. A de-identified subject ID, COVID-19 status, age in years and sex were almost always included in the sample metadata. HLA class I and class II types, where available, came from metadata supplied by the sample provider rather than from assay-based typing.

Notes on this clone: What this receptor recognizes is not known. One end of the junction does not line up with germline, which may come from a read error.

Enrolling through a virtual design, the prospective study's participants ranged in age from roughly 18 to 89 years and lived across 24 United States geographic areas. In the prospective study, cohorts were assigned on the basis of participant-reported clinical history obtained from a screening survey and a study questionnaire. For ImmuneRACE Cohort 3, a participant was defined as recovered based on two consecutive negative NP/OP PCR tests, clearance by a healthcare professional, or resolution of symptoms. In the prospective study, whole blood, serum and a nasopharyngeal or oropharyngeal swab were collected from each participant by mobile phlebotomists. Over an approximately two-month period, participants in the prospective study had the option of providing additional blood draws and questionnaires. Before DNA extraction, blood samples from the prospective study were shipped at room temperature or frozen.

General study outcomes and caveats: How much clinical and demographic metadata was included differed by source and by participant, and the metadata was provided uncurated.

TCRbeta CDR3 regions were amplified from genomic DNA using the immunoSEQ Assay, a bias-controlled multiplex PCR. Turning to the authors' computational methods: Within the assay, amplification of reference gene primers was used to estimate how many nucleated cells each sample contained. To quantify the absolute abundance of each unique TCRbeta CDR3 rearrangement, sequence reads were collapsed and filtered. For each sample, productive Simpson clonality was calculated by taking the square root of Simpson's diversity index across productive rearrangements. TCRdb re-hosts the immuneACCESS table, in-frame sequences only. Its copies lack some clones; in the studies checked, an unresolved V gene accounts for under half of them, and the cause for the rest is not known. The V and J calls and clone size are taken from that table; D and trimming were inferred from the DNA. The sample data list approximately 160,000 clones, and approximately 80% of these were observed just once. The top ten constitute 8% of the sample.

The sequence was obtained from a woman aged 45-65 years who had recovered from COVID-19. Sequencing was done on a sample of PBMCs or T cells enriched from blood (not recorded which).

The CDR3 in this case is CASSWFPDAGTFF. The base sequence is TGTGCCAGCAGCTGGTTTCCCGACGCTGGGACTTTCTTC. This receptor chain uses TRBV7-9 and TRBJ2-7, and perhaps TRBD2 as D gene, on 6 matching bases. For CDR1 and CDR2, the germline V gene (reference sequence) lists SEHNR and FQNEAQ. The CDR3 holds 13 amino acids from the cysteine to the phenylalanine. Only the CDR3 region is kept as DNA, spanning 39 bases read in frame from base 1.